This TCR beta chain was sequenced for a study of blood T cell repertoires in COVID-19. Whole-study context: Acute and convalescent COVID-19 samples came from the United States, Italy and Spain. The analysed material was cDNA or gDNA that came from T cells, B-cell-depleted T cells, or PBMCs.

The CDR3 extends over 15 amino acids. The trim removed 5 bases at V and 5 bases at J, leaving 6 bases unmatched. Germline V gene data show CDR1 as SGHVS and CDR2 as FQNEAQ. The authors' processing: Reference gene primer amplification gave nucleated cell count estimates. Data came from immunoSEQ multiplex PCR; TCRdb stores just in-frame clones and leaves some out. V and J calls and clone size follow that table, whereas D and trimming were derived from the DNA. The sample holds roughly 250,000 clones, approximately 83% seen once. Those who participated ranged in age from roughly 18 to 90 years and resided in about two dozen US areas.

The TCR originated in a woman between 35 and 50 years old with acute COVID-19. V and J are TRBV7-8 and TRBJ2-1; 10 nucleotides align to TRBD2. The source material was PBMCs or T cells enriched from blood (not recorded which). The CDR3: CASSQRLAGNNEQFF. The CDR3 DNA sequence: TGTGCCAGCAGCCAACGACTAGCGGGCAACAATGAGCAGTTCTTC.